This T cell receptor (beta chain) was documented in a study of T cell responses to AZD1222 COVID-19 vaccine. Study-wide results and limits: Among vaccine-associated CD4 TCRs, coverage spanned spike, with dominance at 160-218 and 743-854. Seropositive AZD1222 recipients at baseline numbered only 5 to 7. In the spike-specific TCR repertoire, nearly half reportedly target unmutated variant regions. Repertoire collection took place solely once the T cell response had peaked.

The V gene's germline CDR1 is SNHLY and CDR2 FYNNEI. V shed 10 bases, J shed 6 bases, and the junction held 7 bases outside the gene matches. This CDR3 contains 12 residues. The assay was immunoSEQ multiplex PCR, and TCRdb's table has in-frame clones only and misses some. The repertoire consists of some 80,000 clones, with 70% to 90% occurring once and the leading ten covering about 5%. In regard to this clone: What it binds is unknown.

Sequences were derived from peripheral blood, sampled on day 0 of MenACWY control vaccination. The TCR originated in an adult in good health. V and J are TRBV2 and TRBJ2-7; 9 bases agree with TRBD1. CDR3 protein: CATLDRGREQYF. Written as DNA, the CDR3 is TGTGCCACCTTGGACAGGGGTCGCGAGCAGTACTTC.